This T cell receptor beta chain was found in a study of T cells in Graves' hyperthyroidism and ophthalmopathy. What was amplified from RNA transcripts were TCR beta CDR3 regions. During a first-round RT-PCR of the TCR CDR3, the HTBI primer set was used. TCRdb analysed the multiplex PCR reads with MiXCR anew, one entry per CDR3 protein. The sample has nearly 600,000 distinct CDR3 sequences, 14% seen once. Study findings and constraints: Among thyroid clonotypes expanded above 0.001, most also appeared in blood.

Looked up from germline, CDR1 is MNHEY and CDR2 is SMNVEV (reference sequence). V lost 5 bases to trimming and J lost 0 bases; unmatched junction nucleotides: 7. This CDR3 has 17 residues. Those patients with uncontrolled infection, other autoimmune disease, pregnancy or lactation were excluded. The study based diagnoses on clinical symptoms, serum thyroxine and TRAb, thyroid ultrasound and orbital computed tomography. With regard to this clonotype: As yet, its antigen is unknown.

This receptor was taken from a woman between 18 and 29 years old with Graves' ophthalmopathy. The sample taken for sequencing was blood. This chain links TRBV27 with TRBJ2-1; 10 bases fit TRBD2. CDR3 sequence reads: CASSQGLATSSYNEQFF. Written as DNA, the CDR3 is TGTGCCAGCAGTCAGGGACTAGCGACGAGCTCCTACAATGAGCAGTTCTTC.